These 18 T cell receptor beta chains came from one sample sequenced in a study of cytomegalovirus exposure and HLA in healthy donors (dated by TCRdb to about 2017). Receptor amplification or capture employed the immunoSEQ multiplex PCR assay. A mixture of 60 forward primers for TCR Vbeta segments and 13 reverse primers for TCR Jbeta segments was used in the multiplex PCR. Entries here come from immuneACCESS through TCRdb and include only in-frame sequences with V and J called. Some clones fail to appear in such tables; in the studies checked, an unresolved V gene covers under half of the shortfall, and the cause of the remainder is unknown. In all, the sample holds under 200,000 clones, and around four fifths of those were seen once. Of the sample, roughly 2.1% falls within the top ten clones. The sequenced sample consisted of PBMCs. The receptor set was obtained from a man aged 18 to 30 in good health and CMV-seronegative.

This chain uses TRBV27 with TRBJ2-1; 9 nucleotides line up with TRBD2. V dropped 4 bases and J dropped 8; count of bases not matched to a gene: 12. The CDR3 extends over 16 amino acids. The germline gives CDR1 MNHEY, CDR2 SMNVEV (reference sequence). CDR3 protein: CASSWNVAGVRDEQFF. The CDR3 nucleotides read TGTGCCAGCAGTTGGAACGTAGCGGGAGTTAGGGATGAGCAGTTCTTC.

The gene calls are TRBV5-4 and TRBJ1-1; D might be TRBD1 (6 bases). Germline CDR1 and CDR2: SGHNT and YYREEE (reference sequence). The ends were cut back, 4 bases at V and 0 bases at J, with 16 bases in the middle. CDR3 length: 16 amino acids. CDR3 in DNA: TGTGCCAGCAGCCTAAGCGGGGGGGGCATGAACACTGAAGCTTTCTTT. This codes for CASSLSGGGMNTEAFF.

This clone was recorded only once. The chain recombines TRBV7-2 with TRBJ1-4, with D perhaps TRBD1 (5 bases). The V end lost 5 bases, the J end lost 8 bases, and 15 bases lay between the germline ends. The germline gives CDR1 SGHTA, CDR2 FQGNSA. This CDR3 has 14 amino acids. The CDR3 protein is CASSPGWAREKLFF. CDR3 DNA: TGTGCCAGCAGCCCAGGGTGGGCTCGGGAAAAACTGTTTTTT. The whole variable domain, filled in from reference TRBV7-2 and TRBJ1-4, reads GAGVSQSPSNKVTEKGKDVELRCDPISGHTALYWYRQSLGQGLEFLIYFQGNSAPDKSGLPSDRFSAERTGGSVSTLTIQRTQQEDSAVYLCASSPGWAREKLFFGSGTQLSVL.

V and J are TRBV5-1 and TRBJ2-3, with 8 bases fitting TRBD1. This CDR3 is built from 13 residues. The junction had 4 bases not matched to a gene; V was cut back by 4 bases and J by 6 bases. CDR1 SGHRS and CDR2 YFSETQ come from the germline V gene. In nucleotides, the CDR3 is TGCGCCAGCAGCGCGACAGGGGAGGATACGCAGTATTTT. It encodes CASSATGEDTQYF. The entire variable domain, with the rest obtained from reference TRBV5-1 and TRBJ2-3, is as follows: KAGVTQTPRYLIKTRGQQVTLSCSPISGHRSVSWYQQTPGQGLQFLFEYFSETQRNKGNFPGRFSGRQFSNSRSEMNVSTLELGDSALYLCASSATGEDTQYFGPGTRLTVL.

This clone turned up a few times. The chain has TRBV25-1 and TRBJ2-3; D uncertain. The CDR3 is made up of 16 amino acids. Germline lookup yields CDR1 MGHDK and CDR2 SYGVNS. Trimming took off 4 bases at V and 1 base at J, with 15 bases between the two ends. CDR3 sequence: CASSVGRLEGTDTQYF. CDR3 sequence (DNA): TGTGCCAGCAGTGTTGGGCGTCTTGAAGGCACAGATACGCAGTATTTT.

This chain connects TRBV19 to TRBJ1-5, with D unresolved. The CDR3 sequence is 12 residues long. V shed 6 bases and J shed 9 bases, with 12 bases lying between them. CDR1 is LNHDA, CDR2 SQIVND, per germline (reference sequence). The CDR3 bases are TGTGCCAGTAGGTTTGGCTCGGGGCCCCAGCATTTT. Translated, it gives CASRFGSGPQHF.

J is TRBJ2-1 and V is TRBV5-4; 14 nucleotides agree with TRBD2. This CDR3 spans 20 amino acids. From germline, CDR1 is SGHNT and CDR2 YYREEE (reference sequence). Trimming at V came to 0 bases and at J to 2 bases, leaving 10 bases not matched to a gene. CDR3 residues: CASSLVGGTSGSWTYNEQFF. The CDR3 bases are TGTGCCAGCAGCTTGGTGGGGGGGACTAGCGGGAGTTGGACCTACAATGAGCAGTTCTTC. The full variable domain, completed using reference TRBV5-4 and TRBJ2-1, is ETGVTQSPTHLIKTRGQQVTLRCSSQSGHNTVSWYQQALGQGPQFIFQYYREEENGRGNFPPRFSGLQFPNYSSELNVNALELDDSALYLCASSLVGGTSGSWTYNEQFFGPGTRLTVL.

The V gene is TRBV5-4, the J gene TRBJ2-7, with a possible D match to TRBD1 (6 bases). Per the germline V gene, CDR1 is SGHNT and CDR2 is YYREEE (reference sequence). Deletions cut 0 bases from V and 0 bases from J, with 10 bases between. This CDR3 comprises 15 residues. The CDR3 protein is CASSLGQDSSYEQYF. The DNA of the CDR3 is TGTGCCAGCAGCTTGGGACAGGATTCCTCCTACGAGCAGTACTTC.

CDR3 region: CASSLGRGRTYGYTF. Written as DNA, the CDR3 is TGTGCCAGCAGCTTGGGGAGGGGACGAACCTATGGCTACACCTTC. This chain connects TRBV28 to TRBJ1-2, with D perhaps matching TRBD1 (5 bases). The CDR3 is made up of 15 amino acids. The V end lost 6 bases, the J end lost 4 bases, and 18 bases lay between the germline ends. Germline CDR1 and CDR2: MDHEN and SYDVKM.

This chain joins TRBV7-8 and TRBJ1-1; D is uncertain. This CDR3 contains 14 residues. Germline lookup yields CDR1 SGHVS and CDR2 FQNEAQ. The V end was cut by 3 bases, the J end by 0 bases, with 8 bases between. The CDR3 DNA is TGTGCCAGCAGCTTTACTCCTATGAACACTGAAGCTTTCTTT. It yields the protein CASSFTPMNTEAFF.

Only one count was recorded for this clone. V and J are TRBV7-9 and TRBJ1-2, with 7 nucleotides matching TRBD1. V gave up 5 bases and J gave up 2 bases; unmatched junction bases: 5. The CDR3 sequence is 14 residues long. Germline CDR1 is SEHNR and CDR2 is FQNEAQ (reference sequence). CDR3 sequence (DNA): TGTGCCAGCAGCAGCCGGGACAGCAACTATGGCTACACCTTC. This encodes CASSSRDSNYGYTF.

The genes are TRBV6-4 and TRBJ2-2; D might be TRBD2 (5 bases). Germline loops: CDR1 MRHNA, CDR2 SNTAGT. The CDR3 loop spans 13 amino acids. Trimming stripped 2 bases from V and 4 bases from J, with 5 bases between. The CDR3: CASSDTSTGELFF. In DNA, the CDR3 is TGTGCCAGCAGTGACACTAGCACCGGGGAGCTGTTTTTT.

This clone has just a few counts. The V call is TRBV28, the J call TRBJ2-5; possible D gene TRBD1, 5 bases. The J call may not be correct, given that the DNA end is closer to TRBJ2-7. CDR3 length: 11 residues. Germline CDR1 reads MDHEN; CDR2 reads SYDVKM. For the CDR3, the DNA is TGTGCCAGCAGACGACAGCGCGAGCAGTACTTC. This codes for CASRRQREQYF.

The J gene is TRBJ1-1, the V gene TRBV7-9; D is unclear. This CDR3 has 14 residues. V shed 1 base and J shed 0 bases, with 6 bases lying between them. Germline values: CDR1 SEHNR, CDR2 FQNEAQ (reference sequence). CDR3 in amino acids: CASSLGTVNTEAFF. Here the CDR3 DNA reads TGTGCCAGCAGCTTAGGAACAGTGAACACTGAAGCTTTCTTT. The full variable domain, completed using reference TRBV7-9 and TRBJ1-1, is DTGVSQNPRHKITKRGQNVTFRCDPISEHNRLYWYRQTLGQGPEFLTYFQNEAQLEKSRLLSDRFSAERPKGSFSTLEIQRTEQGDSAMYLCASSLGTVNTEAFFGQGTRLTVV.

This clone was picked up one time. The chain combines TRBV5-1 with TRBJ2-5; 7 nucleotides agree with TRBD2. The V gene's germline CDR1 is SGHRS and CDR2 YFSETQ. The trim removed 4 bases at V and 7 bases at J, leaving 10 bases unmatched. The CDR3 spans 14 residues. CDR3 loop: CASSPREDGGTQYF. The CDR3 DNA sequence: TGCGCCAGCAGCCCCCGGGAGGATGGAGGGACCCAGTACTTC.

A note on this clone: Mismatch with germline at one junction end may stem from a read error. The V call is TRBV30, the J call TRBJ1-2; D is ambiguous. CDR1 and CDR2 from the germline V gene are GTSNPN and SVGIG (reference sequence). The CDR3 is 9 amino acids. CDR3 in amino acids: CAWGGPLAF. CDR3 sequence (DNA): TGTGCCTGGGGAGGTCCGCTCGCCTTC.

This chain connects TRBV28 to TRBJ2-3, with TRBD2 identical over 9 bases. Germline CDR1 and CDR2: MDHEN and SYDVKM. Losses at the gene ends were 2 bases for V and 7 bases for J; bases not matched to a gene: 13. The CDR3 is 17 amino acids. The chain's CDR3 is CASSLGLLRGGRYTQYF. CDR3 DNA: TGTGCCAGCAGTTTAGGGCTCTTGCGGGGGGGCAGGTATACGCAGTATTTT.

The rearrangement links TRBV7-3 to TRBJ2-1; 8 nucleotides match TRBD2. In germline, CDR1 is SGHTA, CDR2 FQGTGA. Trimming at V came to 5 bases and at J to 3 bases, leaving 9 bases not matched to a gene. CDR3 length: 16 residues. The CDR3 spells CASSPVGGGYYNEQFF. Written as DNA, the CDR3 is TGTGCCAGCAGCCCCGTCGGGGGGGGATACTACAATGAGCAGTTCTTC.